The sequence of this T cell receptor (beta chain) was determined in a study of cytomegalovirus exposure and HLA in healthy donors. Use of 60 Vbeta and 13 Jbeta primers characterized the PCR. TCRdb keeps only in-frame clones here, not all; method: immunoSEQ multiplex PCR. The repertoire consists of about 160,000 clones, with over 70% occurring once and the leading ten covering approximately 6.8%. Whole-study results and caveats: A later analysis linked a missense variant in DCLRE1C to the trimming of TCR beta V and J genes. Researchers catalogued 164 TCR beta chains as cytomegalovirus-associated.

The CDR3 spans 16 residues. Germline assignment: CDR1 SGHVS and CDR2 FNYEAQ. J lost 2 bases, V lost 4 bases, and 7 bases had no gene match. Of note for this clone: The antigen is not known.

Sequences were obtained from PBMCs. This sequence originates from a woman between 40 and 55 years old in good health and CMV-seropositive. This rearrangement joins TRBV7-6 to TRBJ1-3, with 8 positions matching TRBD1. CDR3 bases: TGTGCCAGCAGCTCAAGGACAGGGAGCCCTGGAAACACCATATATTTT. Protein product: CASSSRTGSPGNTIYF.